The 9 T cell receptor beta chains reported below all come from one sample, sequenced in a study of T cell clonotyping in hematopoietic cell transplantation. Repertoires were generated with immunoSEQ multiplex PCR, while TCRdb's copy carries only in-frame clones and drops some. The profile shows tens of thousands of clones, approximately 82% of them singletons. Specified time point: recipient sample about 28 days before transplant, after cytoreduction. The specimen was peripheral blood mononuclear cells, collected before stem cell transplant. All receptors come from a woman in her sixties with acute myeloid leukemia. Some clones in this sample may be carry-over from other donors' samples.

This chain joins TRBV7-9 and TRBJ1-1, with D possibly matching TRBD1 (5 bases). The CDR3 is 15 amino acids. V was cut by 7 bases and J by 1 base, with 16 bases left in between. Germline lookup yields CDR1 SEHNR and CDR2 FQNEAQ (reference sequence). CDR3 protein: CASNQGPGRNTEAFF. CDR3 in DNA: TGTGCCAGCAACCAAGGGCCGGGACGGAACACTGAAGCTTTCTTT.

This rearrangement joins TRBV10-3 to TRBJ2-7; D call uncertain. There are 14 residues in the CDR3. V was trimmed by 0 bases and J by 0 bases, leaving 6 bases between them. The germline V gene encodes CDR1 ENHRY and CDR2 SYGVKD. CDR3 sequence reads: CAISESYNSYEQYF. The CDR3 DNA is TGTGCCATCAGTGAGTCGTACAACTCCTACGAGCAGTACTTC.

V and J are TRBV7-6 and TRBJ2-7; D may be TRBD2 (6 bases). Looked up from germline, CDR1 is SGHVS and CDR2 is FNYEAQ. This CDR3 is built from 16 residues. Trimming pared 0 bases from V and 1 base from J, leaving 13 bases between. For the CDR3, the DNA is TGTGCCAGCAGCTTAGCGGCGGGGCCAACATCCTACGAGCAGTACTTC. Translation: CASSLAAGPTSYEQYF.

The chain couples TRBV29-1 to TRBJ2-5, with 7 positions matching TRBD1. This CDR3 is built from 12 residues. V lost 3 bases, J lost 7 bases, and 5 bases stayed unmatched. Germline CDR1 and CDR2: SQVTM and ANQGSEA. The CDR3 region is CSVETGRATQYF. DNA for the CDR3: TGCAGCGTTGAGACAGGGCGGGCGACCCAGTACTTC.

This chain joins TRBV7-2 and TRBJ2-7, with 7 positions matching TRBD2. The length of the CDR3 is 15 residues. The ends lost 6 bases at V and 3 bases at J; junction bases unmatched: 11. From germline, CDR1 is SGHTA and CDR2 FQGNSA. The CDR3 coding sequence is TGTGCCAGCAGATCCGCGGGCGGGAGTGGCTACGAGCAGTACTTC. This translates into CASRSAGGSGYEQYF.

This rearrangement joins TRBV11-2 to TRBJ2-3; TRBD2 matches 8 bases. The V and J ends lost 7 bases and 2 bases, in that order; junction bases with no gene match: 11. The CDR3 is made up of 16 amino acids. CDR1 is SGHAT, CDR2 FQNNGV, per germline. CDR3 in amino acids: CASTLGAGGPTDTQYF. For the CDR3, the DNA is TGTGCCAGCACGCTGGGGGCGGGGGGACCCACAGATACGCAGTATTTT.

J is TRBJ1-2 and V is TRBV13, with TRBD1 matching 7 bases. CDR3 length: 11 residues. Germline V CDR1 and CDR2: PRHDT, FYEKMQ (reference sequence). V was clipped by 3 bases and J by 14 bases; unmatched bases: 6. In DNA form, the CDR3 reads TGTGCCAGCAGCTTGACGACAGGGAAGACCTTC. This gives the protein CASSLTTGKTF.

This rearrangement joins TRBV7-3 to TRBJ2-5, with D possibly being TRBD1 or TRBD2 (6 bases each). The CDR3 totals 16 residues. Germline loops: CDR1 SGHTA, CDR2 FQGTGA. Trimming shortened V by 1 base and J by 4 bases, and 16 bases separated the two germline ends. In nucleotides, the CDR3 is TGTGCCAGCAGCTTAAAGGGGGGAGGCTTGGTAGAGACCCAGTACTTC. Protein product: CASSLKGGGLVETQYF.

This rearrangement joins TRBV5-4 to TRBJ2-7; TRBD2 matches at 10 bases. The germline V gene has CDR1 SGHNT and CDR2 YYREEE (reference sequence). CDR3 size: 16 residues. V lost 4 bases to trimming and J lost 2 bases; unmatched junction nucleotides: 9. For the CDR3, the DNA is TGTGCCAGCAGCCGGGACCAGAGCGGGGGGGCCTACGAGCAGTACTTC. This sequence encodes CASSRDQSGGAYEQYF. The full variable domain, in which reference TRBV5-4 and TRBJ2-7 provide the parts outside the CDR3, is ETGVTQSPTHLIKTRGQQVTLRCSSQSGHNTVSWYQQALGQGPQFIFQYYREEENGRGNFPPRFSGLQFPNYSSELNVNALELDDSALYLCASSRDQSGGAYEQYFGPGTRLTVT.